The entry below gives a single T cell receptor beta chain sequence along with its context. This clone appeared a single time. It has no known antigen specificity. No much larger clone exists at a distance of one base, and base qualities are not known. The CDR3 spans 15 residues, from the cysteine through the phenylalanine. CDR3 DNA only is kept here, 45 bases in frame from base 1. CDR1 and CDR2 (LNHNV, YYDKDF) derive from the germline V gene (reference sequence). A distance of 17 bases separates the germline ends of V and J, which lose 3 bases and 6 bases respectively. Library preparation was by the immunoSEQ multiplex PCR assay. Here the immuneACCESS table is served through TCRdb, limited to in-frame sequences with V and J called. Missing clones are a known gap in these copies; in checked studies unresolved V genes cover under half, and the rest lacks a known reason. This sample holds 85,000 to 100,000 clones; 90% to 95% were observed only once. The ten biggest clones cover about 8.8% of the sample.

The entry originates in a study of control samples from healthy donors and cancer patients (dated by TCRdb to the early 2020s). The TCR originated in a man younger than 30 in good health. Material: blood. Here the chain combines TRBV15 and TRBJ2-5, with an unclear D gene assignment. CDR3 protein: CATSSAFLRLQTQYF. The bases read TGTGCCACCAGCAGTGCCTTCTTGAGGCTCCAGACCCAGTACTTC.